This entry lists 13 T cell receptor beta chains sequenced from one sample in a study of HIV-infected children after antiretroviral therapy interruption. A 3' RACE protocol on RNA, with unique molecular identifiers, produced the TCR library. TCRdb fed the 3' RACE reads into MiXCR, producing one record per CDR3 protein. The sample lists some 41,000 distinct CDR3 sequences, over 6.5% occurring once. As for treatment: PENTA 11 planned treatment interruption arm or continuous ART arm. The specimen was CD45RA+ CD4+ T cells from PBMCs, pooled from several time points, collected from a donor given antiretroviral therapy, either interrupted or continuous. Subset reported: naive CD4+ CD45RA+ CD45RO- T cells. Receptor source: a pool of human donors with HIV.

J is TRBJ2-7 and V is TRBV4-1; 9 nucleotides align to TRBD2. The CDR3 is 15 amino acids. V lost 4 bases and J lost 0; bases outside the gene matches: 4. In germline, CDR1 is MGHRA, CDR2 YSYEKL. The CDR3 protein is CASSRGGLASYEQYF. In nucleotides, the CDR3 is TGCGCCAGCAGCCGTGGGGGACTAGCCTCCTACGAGCAGTACTTC.

Many counts were recorded for this clonotype. The rearrangement joins TRBV5-1 to TRBJ2-5; 8 bases fit TRBD1. The CDR3 loop spans 16 amino acids. CDR1 is SGHRS, CDR2 YFSETQ, per germline. The trim removed 5 bases at V and 5 bases at J, leaving 14 bases unmatched. The CDR3 sequence is CASRPTPGQAPETQYF. CDR3 coding DNA: TGCGCCAGCAGACCTACTCCGGGACAGGCCCCGGAGACCCAGTACTTC.

This clonotype was observed a single time. The chain links TRBV7-2 to TRBJ1-2; TRBD1 might be the D (6 bases). Trimming stripped 1 base from V and 8 bases from J, with 17 bases between. Germline CDR1 reads SGHTA; CDR2 reads FQGNSA. The CDR3 is 15 residues long. CDR3 DNA sequence: TGTGCCAGCAGCTTAGACGTGGGGGGGCTAGTGGGCTACACCTTC. It translates to CASSLDVGGLVGYTF.

This clonotype ranks as medium-sized. At one end the junction does not follow the germline gene, possibly because of a read error. The J gene is TRBJ2-2, the V gene TRBV6-6; tentative D call: TRBD2 (7 bases). This CDR3 comprises 16 residues. Germline lookup yields CDR1 MNHNY and CDR2 SVGAGI (reference sequence). CDR3 DNA: TGTGCCAGCGGTGACTGGGGGGGCGCGGGCACCGGGCAGCTCTACTTT. The encoded protein is CASGDWGGAGTGQLYF.

Ten or more counts support this clonotype. The chain recombines TRBV19 with TRBJ1-2, with no clear D. The germline V and J ends were trimmed by 9 bases and 10 bases, with 21 bases remaining between them. Germline-derived CDR1 and CDR2 are LNHDA and SQIVND (reference sequence). CDR3 length: 13 residues. The CDR3: CASSPTPNSDYTF. DNA for the CDR3: TGTGCCAGCAGTCCGACACCAAACTCCGACTACACCTTC.

In its sample, this clonotype was seen many times. This CDR3 reads CASSLERLRTGTYYGYTF. CDR3 coding DNA: TGCGCCAGCAGCTTGGAAAGATTAAGGACAGGGACATACTATGGCTACACCTTC. The gene calls are TRBV5-1 and TRBJ1-2; 8 positions agree with TRBD1. This CDR3 region has 18 residues. The trim removed 0 bases at V and 3 bases at J, leaving 13 bases unmatched. CDR1 is SGHRS, CDR2 YFSETQ, per germline.

At least ten counts were recorded for this clonotype. The chain is built from TRBV5-6 and TRBJ2-1; 11 bases align to TRBD2. V was clipped by 0 bases and J by 8 bases; unmatched bases: 4. The CDR3 spans 15 residues. Germline loops: CDR1 SGHDT, CDR2 YYEEEE. DNA of the CDR3: TGTGCCAGCAGCTTGGGACTAGCGGGATGGGATGAGCAGTTCTTC. Translation gives CASSLGLAGWDEQFF.

This clonotype has at least ten counts. The rearrangement joins TRBV7-2 to TRBJ2-5; TRBD2 agrees at 11 bases. The V gene end was trimmed by 8 bases and the J gene end by 5 bases; junction bases not matched to a gene: 4. This CDR3 region has 13 residues. Looked up from germline, CDR1 is SGHTA and CDR2 is FQGNSA. CDR3 region: CASGSGGDETQYF. The CDR3 DNA reads TGTGCCAGCGGTAGCGGGGGGGACGAGACCCAGTACTTC.

This clonotype was observed many times. Sequence at one end of the junction differs from germline and may be a read error. The genes are TRBV6-6 and TRBJ1-4; 10 bases align to TRBD1. The CDR3 covers 15 residues. Germline V gene sequence: CDR1 MNHNY, CDR2 SVGAGI (reference sequence). The chain's CDR3 is CASGDAGQGTERLFF. The DNA for the CDR3 is TGTGCCAGCGGTGATGCGGGACAGGGGACCGAAAGATTATTTTTC.

This clonotype showed up just a few times. This chain links TRBV6-1 with TRBJ2-7; 9 positions match TRBD1. CDR1 and CDR2 from the germline V gene are MNHNS and SASEGT. The ends lost 7 bases at V and 3 bases at J; junction bases unmatched: 1. This CDR3 region has 12 residues. CDR3 in DNA: TGTGCCAGCACGGGACAGGGCTACGAGCAGTACTTC. This translates into CASTGQGYEQYF.

Ten or more counts support this clonotype. The genes are TRBV20-1 and TRBJ2-5, with D perhaps TRBD1 (6 bases). CDR3 length: 15 residues. Trimming shortened V by 1 base and J by 1 base, and 13 bases separated the two germline ends. Germline CDR1 and CDR2: DFQATT and SNEGSKA (reference sequence). The CDR3 nucleotides read TGCAGTGCTAGAGTGCCCAGGGGCCCCCAAGAGACCCAGTACTTC. Translating gives CSARVPRGPQETQYF.

This clonotype has just a few counts. The chain joins TRBV7-3 to TRBJ2-2; 9 nucleotides match TRBD2. CDR1 and CDR2 (germline): SGHTA, FQGTGA. With V trimmed by 4 bases and J by 3 bases, 6 bases remained unmatched. This CDR3 has 16 amino acids. CDR3 in DNA: TGTGCCAGCAGCTGGGGGACTAGCCTGGACACCGGGGAGCTGTTTTTT. Encoded protein: CASSWGTSLDTGELFF.

This clonotype was recorded many times. The V and J genes are TRBV7-6 and TRBJ2-2; D is possibly TRBD1 (6 bases). The germline V gene encodes CDR1 SGHVS and CDR2 FNYEAQ. Trimming took off 3 bases at V and 8 bases at J, with 22 bases between the two ends. The CDR3 is 17 residues long. The CDR3 DNA is TGTGCCAGCAGCTTCCTTCTTGTGGGGGCTAGAGGTGGGGAGCTGTTTTTT. It codes for CASSFLLVGARGGELFF.